This T cell receptor beta chain was captured by sequencing in a study of blood T cell repertoires in COVID-19. Across the whole study: Material from acute and convalescent COVID-19 was sourced from the United States, Italy and Spain. Sources were T cells, B-cell-depleted T cells, or PBMCs; the material itself was cDNA or gDNA.

Authors' data handling: Quantification of nucleated cells was approximated via reference gene primer amplification. Using immunoSEQ multiplex PCR, the repertoire was profiled, and TCRdb retains in-frame clones only, with some absent. V, J and clone size were drawn from that table, and D and trimming were deduced from the DNA. The data hold about 280,000 clones, with roughly 85% observed a single time. The CDR3 runs 13 residues. Germline V gene data show CDR1 as SQVTM and CDR2 as ANQGSEA. The V gene lost 6 bases and the J gene lost 4 bases, with 13 bases spanning the gap. Sequencing used peripheral blood. The chain links TRBV29-1 to TRBJ1-5, with D possibly matching TRBD1 (6 bases). The clonotype originates from a woman aged 45-65 years who had recovered from COVID-19. CDR3 loop: CSVGPGDNQPQHF. CDR3 nucleotides: TGCAGCGTAGGCCCAGGGGATAATCAGCCCCAGCATTTT.